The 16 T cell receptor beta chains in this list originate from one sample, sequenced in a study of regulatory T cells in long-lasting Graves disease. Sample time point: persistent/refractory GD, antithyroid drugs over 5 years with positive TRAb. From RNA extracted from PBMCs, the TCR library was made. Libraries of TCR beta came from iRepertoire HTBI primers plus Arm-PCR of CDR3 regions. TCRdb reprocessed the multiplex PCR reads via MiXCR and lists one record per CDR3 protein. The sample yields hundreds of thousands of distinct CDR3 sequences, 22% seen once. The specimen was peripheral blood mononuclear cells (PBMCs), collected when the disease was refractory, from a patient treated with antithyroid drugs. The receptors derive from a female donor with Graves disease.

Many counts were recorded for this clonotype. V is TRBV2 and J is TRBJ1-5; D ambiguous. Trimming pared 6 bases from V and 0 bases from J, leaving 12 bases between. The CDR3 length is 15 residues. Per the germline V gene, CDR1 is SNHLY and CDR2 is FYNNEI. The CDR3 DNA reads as TGTGCCAGCAGCACAGTATCATATAGCAATCAGCCCCAGCATTTT. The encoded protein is CASSTVSYSNQPQHF. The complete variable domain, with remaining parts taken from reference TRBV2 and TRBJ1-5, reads EPEVTQTPSHQVTQMGQEVILRCVPISNHLYFYWYRQILGQKVEFLVSFYNNEISEKSEIFDDQFSVERPDGSNFTLKIRSTKLEDSAMYFCASSTVSYSNQPQHFGDGTRLSIL.

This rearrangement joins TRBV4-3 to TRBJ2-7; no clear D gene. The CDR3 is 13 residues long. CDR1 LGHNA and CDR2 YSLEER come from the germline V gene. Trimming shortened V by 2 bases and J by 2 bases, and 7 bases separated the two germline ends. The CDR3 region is CASSQRITYEQYF. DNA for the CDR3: TGCGCCAGCAGCCAACGGATTACCTACGAGCAGTACTTC.

The CDR3 region is CASSQALITGELFF. As DNA, the CDR3 is TGTGCCAGCAGCCAAGCCCTAATCACCGGGGAGCTGTTTTTT. This sequence joins TRBV14 and TRBJ2-2; D not resolved. CDR1 is SGHDN and CDR2 is FVKESK in the germline V gene. This CDR3 has 14 amino acids. V lost 1 base to trimming and J lost 4 bases, with 7 bases between them.

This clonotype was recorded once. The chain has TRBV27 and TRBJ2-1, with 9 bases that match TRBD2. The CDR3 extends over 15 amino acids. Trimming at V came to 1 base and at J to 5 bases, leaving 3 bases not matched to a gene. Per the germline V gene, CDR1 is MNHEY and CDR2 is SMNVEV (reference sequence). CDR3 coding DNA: TGTGCCAGCAGTTTATTCGCTAGCGGGGACAATGAGCAGTTCTTC. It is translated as CASSLFASGDNEQFF.

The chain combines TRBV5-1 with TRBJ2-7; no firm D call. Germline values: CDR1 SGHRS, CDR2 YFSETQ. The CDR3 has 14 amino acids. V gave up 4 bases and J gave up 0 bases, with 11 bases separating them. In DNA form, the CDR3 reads TGCGCCAGCAGCGCCGGACCAAACTCCTACGAGCAGTACTTC. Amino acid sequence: CASSAGPNSYEQYF.

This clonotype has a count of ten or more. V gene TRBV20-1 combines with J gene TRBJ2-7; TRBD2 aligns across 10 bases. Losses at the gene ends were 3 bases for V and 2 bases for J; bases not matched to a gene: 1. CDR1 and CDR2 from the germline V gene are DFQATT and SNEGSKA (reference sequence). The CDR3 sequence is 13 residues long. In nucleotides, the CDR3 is TGCAGTGCTAGTACTAGCGGGACCTACGAGCAGTACTTC. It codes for CSASTSGTYEQYF.

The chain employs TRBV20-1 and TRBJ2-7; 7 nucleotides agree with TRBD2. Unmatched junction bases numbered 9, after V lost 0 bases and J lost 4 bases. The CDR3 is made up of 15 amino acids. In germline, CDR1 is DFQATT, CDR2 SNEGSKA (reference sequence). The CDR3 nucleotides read TGCAGTGCTAGAGATTATGCGGGAGAAACTTACGAGCAGTACTTC. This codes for CSARDYAGETYEQYF.

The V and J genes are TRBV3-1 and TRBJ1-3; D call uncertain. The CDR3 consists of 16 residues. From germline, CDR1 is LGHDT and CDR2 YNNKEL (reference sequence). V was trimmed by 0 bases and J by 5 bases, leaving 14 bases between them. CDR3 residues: CASSQDYGERRNTIYF. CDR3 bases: TGTGCCAGCAGCCAAGATTACGGGGAACGAAGAAACACCATATATTTT.

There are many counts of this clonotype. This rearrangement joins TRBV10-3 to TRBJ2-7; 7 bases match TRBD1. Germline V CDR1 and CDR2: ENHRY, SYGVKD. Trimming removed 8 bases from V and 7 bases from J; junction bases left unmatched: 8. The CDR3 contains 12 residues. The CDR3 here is CAIGTASWEQYF. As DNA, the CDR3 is TGTGCCATCGGGACAGCATCGTGGGAGCAGTACTTC.

DNA of the CDR3: TGTGCCAGTAGTATGACAGGAACCGGGGAGCTGTTTTTT. It yields the protein CASSMTGTGELFF. The chain is built from TRBV19 and TRBJ2-2; perhaps TRBD1 as D (6 bases). The CDR3 contains 13 residues. Germline values: CDR1 LNHDA, CDR2 SQIVND (reference sequence). The V end lost 3 bases, the J end lost 5 bases, and 7 bases lay between the germline ends.

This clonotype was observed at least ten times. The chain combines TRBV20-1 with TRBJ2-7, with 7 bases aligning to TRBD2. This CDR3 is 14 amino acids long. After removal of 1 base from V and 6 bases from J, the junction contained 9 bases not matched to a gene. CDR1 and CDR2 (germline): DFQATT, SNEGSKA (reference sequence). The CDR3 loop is CSARASGILGEQYF. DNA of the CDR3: TGCAGTGCTAGAGCTAGCGGTATTCTTGGCGAGCAGTACTTC.

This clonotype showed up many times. The CDR3 reads CASSLRGQGNYGYTF. The CDR3 DNA reads as TGCGCCAGCAGCTTGAGAGGACAGGGTAACTATGGCTACACCTTC. The chain recombines TRBV5-1 with TRBJ1-2; the match to TRBD1 covers 8 bases. With 1 base clipped from V and 1 base from J, the junction kept 3 bases outside the gene matches. The CDR3 totals 15 residues. Germline assignment: CDR1 SGHRS and CDR2 YFSETQ. Full variable domain (rest looked up from reference TRBV5-1 and TRBJ1-2): KAGVTQTPRYLIKTRGQQVTLSCSPISGHRSVSWYQQTPGQGLQFLFEYFSETQRNKGNFPGRFSGRQFSNSRSEMNVSTLELGDSALYLCASSLRGQGNYGYTFGSGTRLTVV.

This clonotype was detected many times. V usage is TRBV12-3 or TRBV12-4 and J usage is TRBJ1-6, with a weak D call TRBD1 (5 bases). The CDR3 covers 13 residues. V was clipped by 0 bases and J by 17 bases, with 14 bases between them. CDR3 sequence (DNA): TGTGCCAGCAGTTTAGCGCGTAGCAGGGCTATCCACTTT. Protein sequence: CASSLARSRAIHF.

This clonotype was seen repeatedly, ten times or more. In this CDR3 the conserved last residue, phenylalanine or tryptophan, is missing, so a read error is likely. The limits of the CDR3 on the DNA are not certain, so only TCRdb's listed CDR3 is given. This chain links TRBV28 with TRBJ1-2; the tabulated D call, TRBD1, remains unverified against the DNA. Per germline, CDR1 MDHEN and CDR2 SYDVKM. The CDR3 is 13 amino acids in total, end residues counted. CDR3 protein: CASSFVSGQGMVP.

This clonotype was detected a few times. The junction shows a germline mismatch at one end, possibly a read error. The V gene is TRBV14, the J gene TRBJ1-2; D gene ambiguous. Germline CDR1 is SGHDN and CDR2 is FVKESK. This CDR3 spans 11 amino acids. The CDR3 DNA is TGTGCCAGCAGCCAAGTGCGGGATTGGTGCTTC. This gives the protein CASSQVRDWCF.

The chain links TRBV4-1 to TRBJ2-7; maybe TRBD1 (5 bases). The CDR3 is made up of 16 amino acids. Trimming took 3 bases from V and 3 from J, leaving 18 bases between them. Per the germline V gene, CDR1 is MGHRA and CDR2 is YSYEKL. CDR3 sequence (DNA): TGCGCCAGCAGCCACCACGGAAGGCAGGGCTACTACGAGCAGTACTTC. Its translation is CASSHHGRQGYYEQYF.